The 19 T cell receptor beta chains below were found in one sample sequenced in a study of blood T cell repertoires in COVID-19. Produced via immunoSEQ multiplex PCR; TCRdb's table is partial and in-frame only. The sample consists of around 400,000 clones, nearly 90% of them appearing once. Sequenced: PBMCs or T cells enriched from blood (not recorded which). The receptors were sampled from a woman under 30 who had been exposed to COVID-19.

This clone was counted once. The chain employs TRBV5-1 and TRBJ1-1; D call uncertain. V lost 4 bases and J 6 bases, leaving 10 bases between the germline ends. The CDR3 runs to 12 residues. CDR1 and CDR2 (germline): SGHRS, YFSETQ. CDR3 sequence reads: CASSADGAEAFF. DNA for the CDR3: TGCGCCAGCAGCGCGGACGGGGCTGAAGCTTTCTTT.

The chain couples TRBV11-2 to TRBJ2-6, with TRBD2 matching over 11 bases. The CDR3 contains 18 residues. The V gene's germline CDR1 is SGHAT and CDR2 FQNNGV. V gave up 5 bases and J gave up 0 bases; unmatched junction bases: 6. CDR3 protein: CASSHKTSGSSGANVLTF. CDR3 nucleotides: TGTGCCAGCAGCCATAAAACTAGCGGGAGCTCTGGGGCCAACGTCCTGACTTTC.

The V and J genes are TRBV19 and TRBJ1-3, with a possible D match to TRBD1 (6 bases). The germline gives CDR1 LNHDA, CDR2 SQIVND (reference sequence). The CDR3 runs to 14 residues. Trimming cost V 4 bases and J 2 bases, with 9 bases left between them. The CDR3 region has the DNA TGTGCCAGTAGTAACCAGGGGACTGGAAACACCATATATTTT. Translating it yields CASSNQGTGNTIYF.

The rearrangement links TRBV7-9 to TRBJ2-1; D call uncertain. The V end lost 2 bases, the J end lost 10 bases, and 12 bases lay between the germline ends. CDR1 is SEHNR and CDR2 is FQNEAQ in the germline V gene (reference sequence). This CDR3 comprises 13 residues. For the CDR3, the DNA is TGTGCCAGCAGCTTAATGGCTTTCGCCGAGCAGTTCTTC. Its protein is CASSLMAFAEQFF.

The chain couples TRBV4-3 to TRBJ1-2; D remains unclear. In germline, CDR1 is LGHNA, CDR2 YSLEER. The CDR3 consists of 15 residues. V was pared by 1 base and J by 0 bases, with 9 bases between. The CDR3 spells CASSQAPGANYGYTF. The CDR3 nucleotides read TGCGCCAGCAGCCAAGCCCCCGGGGCTAACTATGGCTACACCTTC.

V gene TRBV5-1 combines with J gene TRBJ1-2, with 9 bases matching TRBD1. CDR3 length: 13 amino acids. V shed 0 bases and J 8 bases; nucleotides not matched to a gene: 2. The germline V gene encodes CDR1 SGHRS and CDR2 YFSETQ. CDR3 DNA sequence: TGCGCCAGCAGCTTGGGGACAGGGGAAGGCTACACCTTC. This translates into CASSLGTGEGYTF.

The genes are TRBV5-5 and TRBJ1-4, with D hard to call. This CDR3 spans 15 amino acids. The V and J ends lost 0 bases and 4 bases respectively, with 10 bases between them. Per germline, CDR1 SGHKS and CDR2 YYEKEE (reference sequence). The CDR3 bases are TGTGCCAGCAGCTTGGTTTCGGGAAGTAATGAAAAACTGTTTTTT. Its protein is CASSLVSGSNEKLFF. The entire variable domain, with the rest obtained from reference TRBV5-5 and TRBJ1-4, is as follows: DAGVTQSPTHLIKTRGQQVTLRCSPISGHKSVSWYQQVLGQGPQFIFQYYEKEERGRGNFPDRFSARQFPNYSSELNVNALLLGDSALYLCASSLVSGSNEKLFFGSGTQLSVL.

The chain couples TRBV5-4 to TRBJ1-3; no reliable D call. Trimming pared 6 bases from V and 0 bases from J, leaving 16 bases between. The CDR3 totals 16 residues. Per germline, CDR1 SGHNT and CDR2 YYREEE (reference sequence). DNA of the CDR3: TGTGCCAGCAATCCCGGCGGCCGGAGCTCTGGAAACACCATATATTTT. It yields the protein CASNPGGRSSGNTIYF.

J is TRBJ1-1 and V is TRBV29-1; 7 nucleotides agree with TRBD1. CDR1 and CDR2 (germline): SQVTM, ANQGSEA. CDR3 length equals 15 residues. Trimming took 6 bases from V and 0 from J; bases not matched to a gene: 10. The CDR3 region is CSVPRDRYMNTEAFF. The CDR3 region has the DNA TGCAGCGTACCCCGGGACAGATACATGAACACTGAAGCTTTCTTT. The whole variable domain, filled in from reference TRBV29-1 and TRBJ1-1, reads SAVISQKPSRDICQRGTSLTIQCQVDSQVTMMFWYRQQPGQSLTLIATANQGSEATYESGFVIDKFPISRPNLTFSTLTVSNMSPEDSSIYLCSVPRDRYMNTEAFFGQGTRLTVV.

This clone has more than one count but fewer than ten. This chain uses TRBV15 with TRBJ1-1; D ambiguous. Trimming took off 6 bases at V and 4 bases at J, with 15 bases between the two ends. The germline V gene has CDR1 LNHNV and CDR2 YYDKDF (reference sequence). This CDR3 spans 14 amino acids. The CDR3, as DNA: TGTGCCACCAGTAAATTTACAGCGGCCACTGAAGCTTTCTTT. Its protein product is CATSKFTAATEAFF. Combining the CDR3 with reference TRBV15 and TRBJ1-1 gives the whole variable domain DAMVIQNPRYQVTQFGKPVTLSCSQTLNHNVMYWYQQKSSQAPKLLFHYYDKDFNNEADTPDNFQSRRPNTSFCFLDIRSPGLGDTAMYLCATSKFTAATEAFFGQGTRLTVV.

The V and J genes are TRBV13 and TRBJ2-5; the D gene is possibly TRBD2 (6 bases). The CDR3 consists of 16 residues. Trimming left V 5 bases short and J 0 bases short, with 16 bases between. Germline V gene lookup returns CDR1 PRHDT and CDR2 FYEKMQ (reference sequence). CDR3 in amino acids: CASSLSSGVYQETQYF. The CDR3 bases are TGTGCCAGCAGCCTCAGTTCGGGGGTGTACCAAGAGACCCAGTACTTC.

The V call is TRBV6-5, the J call TRBJ1-2; D not certain. The V gene's germline CDR1 is MNHEY and CDR2 SVGAGI. Trimming took 7 bases from V and 8 from J, leaving 11 bases between them. CDR3 size: 11 residues. The CDR3 is CASKRREGYTF. The CDR3, as DNA: TGTGCCAGCAAGAGGCGCGAGGGCTACACCTTC.

The gene calls are TRBV7-3 and TRBJ2-7, with D perhaps TRBD2 (7 bases). The CDR3 totals 21 residues. Per the germline V gene, CDR1 is SGHTA and CDR2 is FQGTGA. With 5 bases removed from V and 2 bases from J, the gap between germline ends came to 34 bases. The CDR3 sequence: CASSPPRGGGDSPTITYEQYF. The CDR3 nucleotides read TGTGCCAGCAGCCCACCCCGTGGAGGGGGGGACTCTCCTACTATTACCTACGAGCAGTACTTC.

The chain couples TRBV5-1 to TRBJ1-2; tentatively, D is TRBD1 (6 bases). CDR1 and CDR2 from the germline V gene are SGHRS and YFSETQ. This CDR3 has 12 amino acids. The germline V and J ends were trimmed by 3 bases and 7 bases, with 10 bases remaining between them. CDR3 sequence (DNA): TGCGCCAGCAGCTCACAGGGTTCTGGCTACACCTTC. Translated: CASSSQGSGYTF. The complete variable domain, with remaining parts taken from reference TRBV5-1 and TRBJ1-2, reads KAGVTQTPRYLIKTRGQQVTLSCSPISGHRSVSWYQQTPGQGLQFLFEYFSETQRNKGNFPGRFSGRQFSNSRSEMNVSTLELGDSALYLCASSSQGSGYTFGSGTRLTVV.

V usage is TRBV3-1 (or the pseudogene TRBV3-2) and J usage is TRBJ1-4, with D possibly TRBD1 on 6 matching bases. Trimming cost V 1 base and J 0 bases, with 15 bases left between them. CDR3 length equals 18 residues. CDR1 and CDR2 (germline): LGHDT, YNNKEL (reference sequence). CDR3 protein: CASSQGSIGGATNEKLFF. The DNA for the CDR3 is TGTGCCAGCAGCCAAGGGTCAATAGGGGGTGCAACTAATGAAAAACTGTTTTTT.

The chain joins TRBV4-2 to TRBJ2-5; D unresolved. Trimming stripped 0 bases from V and 5 bases from J, with 7 bases between. Germline lookup yields CDR1 LGHNA and CDR2 YNFKEQ. The CDR3 extends over 13 amino acids. The CDR3 is CASSQDLEETQYF. The CDR3 DNA reads as TGTGCCAGCAGCCAAGATCTTGAGGAGACCCAGTACTTC.

In this sample, this clone turned up a few times. The chain carries TRBV5-1 and TRBJ1-2; 8 bases fit TRBD1. Germline lookup yields CDR1 SGHRS and CDR2 YFSETQ. CDR3 length: 14 amino acids. Trimming at V came to 5 bases and at J to 5 bases, leaving 8 bases not matched to a gene. The CDR3 is CASRDDRGPYGYTF. DNA for the CDR3: TGCGCCAGCAGAGATGACAGGGGCCCTTATGGCTACACCTTC. Looking up the rest from reference TRBV5-1 and TRBJ1-2 gives the full variable domain: KAGVTQTPRYLIKTRGQQVTLSCSPISGHRSVSWYQQTPGQGLQFLFEYFSETQRNKGNFPGRFSGRQFSNSRSEMNVSTLELGDSALYLCASRDDRGPYGYTFGSGTRLTVV.

V is TRBV4-3 and J is TRBJ2-7; D is possibly TRBD1 (5 bases). The germline V gene has CDR1 LGHNA and CDR2 YSLEER. V gave up 4 bases and J gave up 2 bases, with 21 bases separating them. The CDR3 extends over 17 amino acids. The CDR3 spells CASSLGPDGQSTYEQYF. The CDR3 nucleotides read TGCGCCAGCAGCCTTGGCCCGGACGGACAATCTACCTACGAGCAGTACTTC.

The chain employs TRBV6-5 and TRBJ2-1, with 7 bases that match TRBD1. V shed 3 bases and J 0 bases; nucleotides not matched to a gene: 5. In germline, CDR1 is MNHEY, CDR2 SVGAGI. CDR3 length: 16 amino acids. CDR3 coding DNA: TGTGCCAGCAGTTATGCGGACAGGAGCTCCTACAATGAGCAGTTCTTC. This sequence encodes CASSYADRSSYNEQFF.